Below, 13 T cell receptor beta chains from the same sample are listed, as sequenced in a study of CD8+ T cells in alopecia areata. Treatment defined: oral pan-JAK inhibitor, 5-10 mg twice daily. It was cDNA, reverse transcribed from extracted RNA, that served as the sequencing template. Here immunoSEQ multiplex PCR was the method, and the copy in TCRdb shows in-frame clones only, minus some. The sample records 150,000 to 200,000 clones, roughly 60% being singletons. Sample: CD4+ T cells sorted from blood, taken around week 47, from a patient treated with tofacitinib. All receptors derive from a human donor with alopecia areata.

In this sample, this clone turned up a few times. The chain recombines TRBV7-9 with TRBJ2-7; D is unresolved. The CDR3 loop spans 11 amino acids. Germline V gives CDR1 SEHNR, CDR2 FQNEAQ (reference sequence). Trimming shortened V by 8 bases and J by 4 bases, and 9 bases separated the two germline ends. The CDR3 protein is CASGPPYEQYF. The DNA of the CDR3 is TGTGCCAGCGGCCCACCTTACGAGCAGTACTTC.

The J gene is TRBJ1-4, the V gene TRBV30; D not certain. The CDR3 runs to 12 residues. The V gene's germline CDR1 is GTSNPN and CDR2 SVGIG (reference sequence). Trimming took off 2 bases at V and 8 bases at J, with 9 bases between the two ends. The DNA for the CDR3 is TGTGCCTGGAGTTCAGGAGGAGAAAAACTGTTTTTT. Its protein product is CAWSSGGEKLFF. The variable domain in full, completed from reference TRBV30 and TRBJ1-4, reads SQTIHQWPATLVQPVGSPLSLECTVEGTSNPNLYWYRQAAGRGLQLLFYSVGIGQISSEVPQNLSASRPQDRQFILSSKKLLLSDSGFYLCAWSSGGEKLFFGSGTQLSVL.

The V call is TRBV29-1, the J call TRBJ1-2; 8 bases are shared with TRBD1. Germline trimming cut 5 bases from V and 4 bases from J; bases unmatched to any gene: 3. This CDR3 is 12 amino acids long. Germline V lookup: CDR1 SQVTM, CDR2 ANQGSEA. DNA of the CDR3: TGCAGCGTTCCTACAGGGGGCTATGGCTACACCTTC. The encoded protein is CSVPTGGYGYTF.

The gene calls are TRBV6-5 and TRBJ1-5; D gene ambiguous. Germline loops: CDR1 MNHEY, CDR2 SVGAGI. This CDR3 has 14 residues. V was trimmed by 0 bases and J by 5 bases, leaving 8 bases between them. For the CDR3, the DNA is TGTGCCAGCAGTTACTCTAGGTGGGATCAGCCCCAGCATTTT. It translates to CASSYSRWDQPQHF.

The rearrangement joins TRBV25-1 to TRBJ1-1; D unclear. The CDR3 has 12 residues. V was pared by 3 bases and J by 1 base, with 3 bases between. CDR1 is MGHDK and CDR2 is SYGVNS in the germline V gene. CDR3 residues: CASSDSNTEAFF. The DNA of the CDR3 is TGTGCCAGCAGTGATTCGAACACTGAAGCTTTCTTT. Using reference TRBV25-1 and TRBJ1-1 for the parts outside the CDR3, the full variable domain is EADIYQTPRYLVIGTGKKITLECSQTMGHDKMYWYQQDPGMELHLIHYSYGVNSTEKGDLSSESTVSRIRTEHFPLTLESARPSHTSQYLCASSDSNTEAFFGQGTRLTVV.

This chain connects TRBV29-1 to TRBJ1-2; 10 positions match TRBD1. V gave up 3 bases and J gave up 6 bases; unmatched junction bases: 13. CDR3 length equals 16 residues. Germline V lookup: CDR1 SQVTM, CDR2 ANQGSEA. The DNA for the CDR3 is TGCAGCGTTGATGGAGGAGGGACAGGGGCGCTTAATGGCTACACCTTC. It yields the protein CSVDGGGTGALNGYTF.

J is TRBJ2-6 and V is TRBV10-2; 11 bases line up with TRBD1. Germline V gene data show CDR1 as WSHSY and CDR2 as SAAADI. The CDR3 is 17 amino acids. V trimming: 4 bases; J trimming: 0 bases; junction bases outside the gene matches: 2. In DNA, the CDR3 is TGCGCCAGCAGTGGGGGGACAGGGGGCTCTGGGGCCAACGTCCTGACTTTC. Protein product: CASSGGTGGSGANVLTF.

The J gene is TRBJ2-1, the V gene TRBV4-2; TRBD2 matches at 10 bases. In germline, CDR1 is LGHNA, CDR2 YNFKEQ. V was clipped by 4 bases and J by 4 bases; unmatched bases: 7. The CDR3 runs to 16 residues. CDR3 amino acids: CASSLLAGAQYNEQFF. CDR3 in DNA: TGTGCCAGCAGCCTCCTAGCGGGGGCGCAGTACAATGAGCAGTTCTTC.

V is TRBV5-1 and J is TRBJ2-3; the D call may be TRBD1 or TRBD2 (5 bases each). Germline CDR1 SGHRS, CDR2 YFSETQ. The V end was cut by 3 bases, the J end by 11 bases, with 16 bases between. There are 13 residues in the CDR3. The CDR3 is CASSSRDLHLQYF. Written as DNA, the CDR3 is TGCGCCAGCAGCTCGAGGGACCTTCACCTGCAGTATTTT.

The rearrangement joins TRBV5-4 to TRBJ1-4; 7 bases agree with TRBD1. The CDR3 has 12 residues. V was pared by 4 bases and J by 11 bases, with 5 bases of the junction left unmatched. The germline gives CDR1 SGHNT, CDR2 YYREEE (reference sequence). CDR3 sequence reads: CASSAGQDKLFF. As DNA, the CDR3 is TGTGCCAGCAGCGCTGGACAGGATAAACTGTTTTTT.

This clone was observed a few times. The V and J genes are TRBV15 and TRBJ2-5; D ambiguous. The V end lost 8 bases, the J end lost 1 base, and 11 bases lay between the germline ends. CDR1 and CDR2 from the germline V gene are LNHNV and YYDKDF (reference sequence). The CDR3 totals 13 residues. CDR3 DNA sequence: TGTGCCACCGGTGGCCAGTCCCAAGAGACCCAGTACTTC. This translates into CATGGQSQETQYF.

About this clone itself: The junction differs from germline at one of its ends, possibly a read error. The chain joins TRBV5-6 to TRBJ2-7; D gene uncertain. Germline V gene lookup returns CDR1 SGHDT and CDR2 YYEEEE. The length of the CDR3 is 14 residues. CDR3 residues: CASTLIGNSYEQYF. CDR3 nucleotides: TGTGCCAGCACCTTGATCGGAAACTCCTACGAGCAGTACTTC.

The rearrangement links TRBV30 to TRBJ2-3; D not resolved. The germline V and J ends were trimmed by 2 bases and 1 base, with 4 bases remaining between them. Germline assignment: CDR1 GTSNPN and CDR2 SVGIG (reference sequence). CDR3 length: 12 residues. The CDR3, as DNA: TGTGCCTGGAGTCTCGGCACAGATACGCAGTATTTT. It is translated as CAWSLGTDTQYF.